The 8 T cell receptor beta chains below come from one sample, sequenced in a study of blood T cell repertoires in COVID-19. Assay: immunoSEQ multiplex PCR; the TCRdb copy retains only in-frame clones and omits some. The data show 430,000 or so clones, with approximately 91% seen just once and about 1.5% held by the top ten. Sequences were obtained from PBMCs or T cells enriched from blood (not recorded which). Source of these receptors: a woman younger than 35 who had been exposed to COVID-19.

The V gene is TRBV6-1, the J gene TRBJ1-6, with unresolved D. This CDR3 spans 14 amino acids. V lost 2 bases and J 6 bases, leaving 8 bases between the germline ends. Germline assignment: CDR1 MNHNS and CDR2 SASEGT. The chain's CDR3 is CASSEQAANSPLHF. CDR3 in DNA: TGTGCCAGCAGTGAACAGGCCGCTAATTCACCCCTCCACTTT.

V gene TRBV13 combines with J gene TRBJ1-5; D uncertain. The germline V gene encodes CDR1 PRHDT and CDR2 FYEKMQ (reference sequence). The CDR3 contains 12 residues. The germline V and J ends were trimmed by 5 bases and 7 bases, with 9 bases remaining between them. The CDR3 region is CASSAGRQPQHF. CDR3 in DNA: TGTGCCAGCAGCGCCGGCAGGCAGCCCCAGCATTTT.

The chain has TRBV11-2 and TRBJ1-3; possible D gene TRBD1, 6 bases. V lost 4 bases and J 1 base, leaving 11 bases between the germline ends. The CDR3 contains 15 residues. CDR1 is SGHAT, CDR2 FQNNGV, per germline. In nucleotides, the CDR3 is TGTGCCAGCAGCTCCCCAGACAGGTCTGGAAACACCATATATTTT. Amino acids: CASSSPDRSGNTIYF.

The chain employs TRBV5-8 and TRBJ2-3; TRBD2 matches at 7 bases. This CDR3 comprises 18 residues. With 0 bases clipped from V and 4 bases from J, the junction kept 14 bases outside the gene matches. Germline assignment: CDR1 SGHTS and CDR2 YDEGEE. CDR3 coding DNA: TGTGCCAGCAGCTTGGGATCCTACTTGAGCGGGGTAGCAGATACGCAGTATTTT. Protein: CASSLGSYLSGVADTQYF.

This chain uses TRBV19 with TRBJ2-7; 9 bases line up with TRBD2. The CDR3 length is 13 residues. Germline CDR1 LNHDA, CDR2 SQIVND (reference sequence). V shed 8 bases, J shed 0 bases, and the junction held 2 bases outside the gene matches. CDR3 in amino acids: CASRSGSSYEQYF. The CDR3 DNA sequence: TGTGCCAGTCGTAGCGGGAGCTCCTACGAGCAGTACTTC. The full variable domain, completed using reference TRBV19 and TRBJ2-7, is DGGITQSPKYLFRKEGQNVTLSCEQNLNHDAMYWYRQDPGQGLRLIYYSQIVNDFQKGDIAEGYSVSREKKESFPLTVTSAQKNPTAFYLCASRSGSSYEQYFGPGTRLTVT.

The V and J genes are TRBV6-5 and TRBJ2-2, with a possible D match to TRBD1 (5 bases). The CDR3 consists of 15 residues. Per the germline V gene, CDR1 is MNHEY and CDR2 is SVGAGI. V lost 8 bases and J lost 0, with 13 bases in between. In DNA, the CDR3 is TGTGCCAGCTGGACACTTTCCGCGAACACCGGGGAGCTGTTTTTT. Translated: CASWTLSANTGELFF.

The table lists this clone with a count of one. The rearrangement uses TRBV28 and TRBJ1-3; D gene ambiguous. CDR1 and CDR2 from the germline V gene are MDHEN and SYDVKM. The CDR3 is 16 amino acids. CDR3 loop: CASRGSASGSGNTIYF. Here the CDR3 DNA reads TGTGCTAGTCGGGGTTCAGCGTCGGGCTCTGGAAACACCATATATTTT.

V usage is TRBV4-1 and J usage is TRBJ2-7, with D perhaps matching TRBD2 (5 bases). The germline V gene encodes CDR1 MGHRA and CDR2 YSYEKL. The CDR3 length is 15 residues. Trimming pared 4 bases from V and 3 bases from J, leaving 16 bases between. CDR3 sequence: CASSPIAGPNYEQYF. For the CDR3, the DNA is TGCGCCAGCAGCCCGATTGCGGGCCCCAACTACGAGCAGTACTTC.